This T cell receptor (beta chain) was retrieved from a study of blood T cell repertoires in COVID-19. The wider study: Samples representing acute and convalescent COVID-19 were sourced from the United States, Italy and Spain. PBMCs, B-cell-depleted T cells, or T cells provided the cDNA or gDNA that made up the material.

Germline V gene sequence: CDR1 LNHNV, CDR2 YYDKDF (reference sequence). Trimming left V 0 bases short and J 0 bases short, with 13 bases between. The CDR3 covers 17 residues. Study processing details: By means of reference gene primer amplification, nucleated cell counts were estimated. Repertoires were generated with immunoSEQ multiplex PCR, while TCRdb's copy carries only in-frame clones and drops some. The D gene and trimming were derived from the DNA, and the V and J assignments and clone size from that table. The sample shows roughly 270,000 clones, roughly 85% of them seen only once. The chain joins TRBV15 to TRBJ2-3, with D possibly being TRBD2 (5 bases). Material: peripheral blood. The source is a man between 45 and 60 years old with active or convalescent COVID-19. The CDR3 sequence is CATSREKAVFSTDTQYF. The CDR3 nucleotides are TGTGCCACCAGCAGAGAAAAAGCGGTCTTTAGCACAGATACGCAGTATTTT.